This T cell receptor (beta chain) was sequenced during a study of molecular identifiers for immune sequencing clone quantification. This clonotype appeared many times. One entry per CDR3 protein, called by TCRdb with MiXCR from the PCR reads. Here the sample spans hundreds of thousands of distinct CDR3 sequences, under 25% being singletons. Sequenced material: naive CD8+ T cells from blood, with Jurkat cell RNA spiked in. The subset: FACS-sorted CD8+CD4-CCR7+CD45RA+ naive T cells. This clonotype was sampled from a human donor in good health. Some libraries in this study had Jurkat cell RNA spiked in.

The CDR3 loop reads CSVELRGTYQETQYF. The CDR3 DNA reads as TGCAGCGTTGAATTACGAGGAACTTACCAAGAGACCCAGTACTTC. The gene calls are TRBV29-1 and TRBJ2-5; D unclear. The length of the CDR3 is 15 residues. The V and J ends lost 2 bases and 0 bases respectively, with 13 bases between them. The germline gives CDR1 SQVTM, CDR2 ANQGSEA.